This T cell receptor beta chain was obtained from a study of beta chain features in type 1 diabetes. A few counts support this clone. Its antigen is unidentified. The study's findings and limits: The study found fewer insertions and more deletions at VDJ junctions in type 1 diabetes patients.

The J segment lost 1 base and the V segment lost 6 bases, leaving 12 bases of the junction unmatched. The CDR3 contains 17 residues. The germline gives CDR1 MDHEN, CDR2 SYDVKM. The entirety of the isolated RNA underwent reverse transcription, so expressed TCRB transcripts were sequenced. This table comes from immunoSEQ multiplex PCR, and its TCRdb copy is limited to in-frame clones, with some not included. The table lists hundreds of thousands of clones, roughly 12% of them singletons. Sequences were obtained from naive CD4+ T cells from blood. This chain uses TRBV28 with TRBJ1-5; 7 positions match TRBD1. The TCR was taken from a man between 18 and 35 years old in good health. The CDR3 DNA is TGTGCCAGCAGCTTCACGTCTGTGACAGGGAGCAATCAGCCCCAGCATTTT. Translated: CASSFTSVTGSNQPQHF.